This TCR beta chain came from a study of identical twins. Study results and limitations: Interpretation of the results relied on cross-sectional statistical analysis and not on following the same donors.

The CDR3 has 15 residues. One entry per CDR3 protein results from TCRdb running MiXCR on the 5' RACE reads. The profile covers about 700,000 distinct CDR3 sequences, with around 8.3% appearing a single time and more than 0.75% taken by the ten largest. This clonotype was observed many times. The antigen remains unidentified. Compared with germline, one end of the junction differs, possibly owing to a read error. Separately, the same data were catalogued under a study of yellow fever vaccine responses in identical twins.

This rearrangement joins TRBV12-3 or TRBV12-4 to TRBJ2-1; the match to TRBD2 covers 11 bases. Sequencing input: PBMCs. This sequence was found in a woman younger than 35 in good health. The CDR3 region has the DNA TGTGCCAGCAGGTTAGCGGGAGGGCCTTCGCATGAGCAGTTCTTC. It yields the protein CASRLAGGPSHEQFF.